Listed below are T cell receptor beta chains from one sample, sequenced in a study of PD-1 blockade in mismatch repair-deficient tumors. Sequencing used immunoSEQ multiplex PCR; TCRdb keeps in-frame clones, though not all of them. The sample shows 13,000 to 15,000 clones, roughly 84% of them seen only once. Here the sequenced sample was PBMCs, taken around 15 weeks after starting pembrolizumab. The receptor set was obtained from an adult with mismatch repair-deficient cancer. The CDR3 runs from the conserved cysteine through the conserved F or W. The D gene is left open where the match is weak. Rows may omit the clone size; those that give it use once, few, many or a size class.

length	V	J	D	size	CDR3	DNA
14	TRBV2	TRBJ2-2	TRBD1	NA	CASSLDRVAGELFF	TGTGCCAGCAGTTTGGACAGGGTAGCCGGGGAGCTGTTTTTT
16	TRBV7-6	TRBJ1-5	NA	NA	CASSLGESGFNQPQHF	TGTGCCAGCAGCTTGGGAGAATCAGGATTCAATCAGCCCCAGCATTTT
14	TRBV9	TRBJ2-1	NA	NA	CASSSAVKVNEQFF	TGTGCCAGCAGCTCAGCGGTCAAAGTGAATGAGCAGTTCTTC
15	TRBV7-3	TRBJ2-2	NA	NA	CASSFSGPNTGELFF	TGTGCCAGCAGCTTCTCAGGGCCGAACACCGGGGAGCTGTTTTTT
14	TRBV6-1	TRBJ1-4	TRBD1	NA	CASSARTGSEKLFF	TGTGCCAGCAGTGCTAGGACAGGGAGTGAAAAACTGTTTTTT
16	TRBV9	TRBJ2-1	TRBD2	NA	CASNKGLAGGPSEQFF	TGTGCCAGCAACAAGGGGCTAGCGGGAGGGCCTAGTGAGCAGTTCTTC
10	TRBV20-1	TRBJ1-2	NA	NA	CSARMRGYTF	TGCAGTGCCCGTATGCGGGGCTACACCTTC
14	TRBV29-1	TRBJ2-7	TRBD1	NA	CSVTGQGTLYEQYF	TGCAGCGTCACGGGACAGGGAACCCTCTACGAGCAGTACTTC
15	TRBV30	TRBJ1-3	NA	NA	CAWSVGSLSGNTIYF	TGTGCCTGGAGTGTGGGCAGCCTCTCTGGAAACACCATATATTTT
14	TRBV7-2	TRBJ2-5	TRBD2	NA	CASSPQAGEETQYF	TGTGCCAGCAGCCCCCAAGCGGGGGAGGAGACCCAGTACTTC
14	TRBV29-1	TRBJ1-3	NA	NA	CSAAPSTARNTIYF	TGCAGCGCTGCCCCCAGCACAGCACGAAACACCATATATTTT
15	TRBV6-5	TRBJ1-6	TRBD1	few	CASSYGAGGGFPLHF	TGTGCCAGCAGTTACGGCGCAGGGGGCGGCTTTCCCCTCCACTTT
12	TRBV14	TRBJ2-1	TRBD2	large	CASSQAGLGLFF	TGTGCCAGCAGCCAAGCGGGACTAGGTCTGTTCTTC
16	TRBV4-1	TRBJ2-7	NA	few	CASSQDRDSPSYEQYF	TGCGCCAGCAGCCAAGACCGGGACTCACCCTCCTACGAGCAGTACTTC
15	TRBV5-1	TRBJ2-3	NA	once	CASSLVGESTLTQYF	TGCGCCAGCAGCTTGGTAGGAGAATCTACCCTTACGCAGTATTTT
15	TRBV28	TRBJ1-5	TRBD1	NA	CASSPADRANQPQHF	TGTGCCAGCAGTCCGGCGGACAGGGCCAATCAGCCCCAGCATTTT
14	TRBV6-6	TRBJ1-2	NA	NA	CASSYSTANYGYTF	TGTGCCAGCAGTTATTCGACAGCTAACTATGGCTACACCTTC
12	TRBV30	TRBJ2-5	NA	once	CAWSDRAEAQYF	TGTGCCTGGAGTGACAGGGCTGAGGCCCAGTACTTC
14	TRBV28	TRBJ1-6	TRBD1	few	CASKPGTDNSPLHF	TGTGCCAGCAAGCCCGGGACAGATAATTCACCCCTCCACTTT
13	TRBV9	TRBJ2-3	TRBD1	NA	CASKPIQGDTQYF	TGTGCCAGCAAACCCATACAGGGGGATACGCAGTATTTT
15	TRBV5-1	TRBJ2-7	TRBD1	NA	CASQSWTGLVYEQYF	TGCGCCAGCCAGTCGTGGACAGGGCTCGTCTACGAGCAGTACTTC
13	TRBV27	TRBJ2-1	NA	once	CASSLGQNNEQFF	TGTGCCAGCAGTTTAGGACAGAACAATGAGCAGTTCTTC
15	TRBV5-1	TRBJ2-3	TRBD2	NA	CASSLGLAGTDTQYF	TGCGCCAGCAGCCTCGGACTAGCGGGCACAGATACGCAGTATTTT
15	TRBV6-1	TRBJ1-5	TRBD1	NA	CASTRGQSIDQPQHF	TGTGCCAGCACGCGGGGACAGTCTATTGATCAGCCCCAGCATTTT
15	TRBV6-5	TRBJ2-7	TRBD2	NA	CASSLAGGGTYEQYF	TGTGCCAGCAGTCTAGCGGGAGGGGGGACCTACGAGCAGTACTTC
19	TRBV18	TRBJ2-1	TRBD2	NA	CASSPRAASGSFGFDEQFF	TGTGCCAGCTCACCCCGCGCTGCTAGCGGGAGCTTCGGTTTCGATGAGCAGTTCTTC
15	TRBV27	TRBJ2-7	TRBD2	NA	CASSLSGGSFYEQYF	TGTGCCAGCAGTTTATCTGGCGGGAGCTTCTACGAGCAGTACTTC
12	TRBV5-4	TRBJ1-2	NA	once	CASSQNNYGYTF	TGTGCCAGCAGCCAAAATAACTATGGCTACACCTTC
17	TRBV4-2	TRBJ1-6	NA	NA	CASSQGGQRFTNSPLHF	TGTGCCAGCAGCCAAGGCGGCCAGCGGTTTACTAATTCACCCCTCCACTTT
15	TRBV7-2	TRBJ2-1	NA	NA	CASSPPRAGDNEQFF	TGTGCCAGCAGCCCCCCGAGGGCAGGGGACAATGAGCAGTTCTTC
15	TRBV5-1	TRBJ2-1	TRBD2	NA	CASSESGSTYNEQFF	TGCGCCAGCAGCGAGAGCGGGAGCACCTACAATGAGCAGTTCTTC
13	TRBV10-3	TRBJ1-6	TRBD1	NA	CAISQGLDRGAHF	TGTGCCATCAGTCAAGGGTTGGACAGGGGGGCCCACTTT
14	TRBV6-1	TRBJ1-2	TRBD1	NA	CASSPDWTGRGYTF	TGTGCCAGCAGTCCCGATTGGACAGGGCGAGGCTACACCTTC
12	TRBV28	TRBJ1-1	NA	NA	CASSLGHFEAFF	TGTGCCAGCAGCCTAGGACATTTTGAAGCTTTCTTT
16	TRBV5-1	TRBJ2-3	TRBD2	NA	CASSFGTSGSRDTQYF	TGCGCCAGCAGCTTCGGGACTAGCGGGAGTCGAGATACGCAGTATTTT
15	TRBV2	TRBJ1-6	NA	NA	CASRTEQGSRSPLHF	TGTGCCAGCAGAACTGAGCAGGGATCCCGTTCACCCCTCCACTTT
16	TRBV9	TRBJ2-3	NA	NA	CASSPTGTLNTDTQYF	TGTGCCAGCAGCCCTACCGGGACTCTCAACACAGATACGCAGTATTTT
14	TRBV7-3	TRBJ2-2	NA	NA	CASSLNRATGELFF	TGTGCCAGCAGCTTAAACAGGGCCACCGGGGAGCTGTTTTTT
14	TRBV7-2	TRBJ1-6	TRBD1	once	CASSLRGQGTPLHF	TGTGCCAGCAGCTTAAGAGGACAGGGGACACCCCTCCACTTT
15	TRBV6-4	TRBJ1-6	TRBD1	NA	CASSAGTGGAGPLHF	TGTGCCAGCAGTGCCGGGACAGGGGGCGCGGGTCCCCTCCACTTT
13	TRBV27	TRBJ2-7	TRBD1	NA	CASTDRVSYEQYF	TGTGCCAGCACCGACAGGGTCTCCTACGAGCAGTACTTC
18	TRBV27	TRBJ2-1	TRBD2	NA	CASSPSPALAGGWNEQFF	TGTGCCAGCAGTCCTAGCCCCGCACTAGCGGGAGGGTGGAATGAGCAGTTCTTC
13	TRBV28	TRBJ2-7	NA	NA	CASSRQASYEQYF	TGTGCCAGCAGCCGACAGGCCTCCTACGAGCAGTACTTC
14	TRBV6-1	TRBJ1-5	NA	NA	CASTREGGNQPQHF	TGTGCCAGCACCCGAGAGGGTGGCAATCAGCCCCAGCATTTT
16	TRBV7-2	TRBJ1-4	NA	NA	CASSSFPQSRHEKLFF	TGTGCCAGCAGCTCCTTTCCCCAATCTAGGCATGAAAAACTGTTTTTT
18	TRBV7-2	TRBJ1-2	TRBD1	NA	CASSLNLGPGQGGFGYTF	TGTGCCAGCAGCTTAAACTTAGGTCCGGGACAGGGGGGTTTTGGCTACACCTTC
15	TRBV6-5	TRBJ2-1	TRBD1	NA	CASSARDSGYNEQFF	TGTGCCAGCAGTGCCCGGGACAGTGGCTACAATGAGCAGTTCTTC
13	TRBV7-8	TRBJ2-7	NA	few	CASSTNRVGEQYF	TGTGCCAGCAGCACCAACAGGGTGGGCGAGCAGTACTTC
16	TRBV7-9	TRBJ2-2	TRBD2	NA	CASSFWREIGTGELFF	TGTGCCAGCAGCTTCTGGCGGGAGATTGGCACCGGGGAGCTGTTTTTT
15	TRBV15	TRBJ2-7	NA	few	CATSRDGTGDYEQYF	TGTGCCACCAGCAGAGATGGGACTGGAGACTACGAGCAGTACTTC
14	TRBV7-2	TRBJ2-7	TRBD2	few	CASSSGPSGNEQYF	TGTGCCAGCAGCTCAGGCCCTAGCGGGAACGAGCAGTACTTC
14	TRBV7-2	TRBJ1-1	NA	NA	CASSFIDMNTEAFF	TGTGCCAGCAGCTTTATCGACATGAACACTGAAGCTTTCTTT
14	TRBV2	TRBJ1-5	NA	NA	CASSDGRGRQPQHF	TGTGCCAGCAGTGACGGAAGGGGCAGGCAGCCCCAGCATTTT
13	TRBV18	TRBJ2-7	NA	NA	CASQPGLAYEQYF	TGTGCCAGCCAACCGGGACTCGCCTACGAGCAGTACTTC
16	TRBV7-9	TRBJ1-4	NA	once	CASSLEFKGLNEKLFF	TGTGCCAGCAGCTTAGAGTTCAAGGGGCTTAATGAAAAACTGTTTTTT